The 16 T cell receptor beta chains given below trace back to one sample, sequenced in a study of graft-versus-host responses after intestinal transplantation (dated by TCRdb to the early 2020s). The method behind the library was the immunoSEQ multiplex PCR assay. Imported from immuneACCESS, the table was reduced by TCRdb to in-frame sequences with V and J called. These copies leave out some clones; in studies compared against another copy, an unresolved V gene accounts for under half, and the cause of the remainder is not known. The sample table holds roughly 40,000 clones, of which about 90% were seen once. Jointly, the top ten make up about 2.5% of the sample. Here the sequenced sample was PBMCs, taken approximately 310 days after intestinal transplant. The source of these receptors is a human patient who received an intestinal transplant, so some T cells may come from the graft donor.

The genes are TRBV9 and TRBJ2-7; TRBD2 agrees at 10 bases. The CDR3 has 17 residues. V trimming: 0 bases; J trimming: 2 bases; junction bases outside the gene matches: 8. Per the germline V gene, CDR1 is SGDLS and CDR2 is YYNGEE. As DNA, the CDR3 is TGTGCCAGCAGCGTAGCGCCTAGCGGGAGCCAAGCCTACGAGCAGTACTTC. Translating gives CASSVAPSGSQAYEQYF.

The genes are TRBV5-1 and TRBJ2-7; D call uncertain. Germline lookup yields CDR1 SGHRS and CDR2 YFSETQ. The CDR3 totals 12 residues. The V end lost 4 bases, the J end lost 4 bases, and 9 bases lay between the germline ends. The CDR3 here is CASSADFYEQYF. Written as DNA, the CDR3 is TGCGCCAGCAGCGCGGATTTTTACGAGCAGTACTTC.

This chain uses TRBV5-1 with TRBJ2-5, with 9 nucleotides matching TRBD2. Trimming took 3 bases from V and 4 from J; bases not matched to a gene: 7. The CDR3 contains 15 residues. The V gene's germline CDR1 is SGHRS and CDR2 YFSETQ. CDR3 bases: TGCGCCAGCAGCTCTCCGACTAGCGGCTTAGAGACCCAGTACTTC. Its translation is CASSSPTSGLETQYF.

The J gene is TRBJ2-7, the V gene TRBV28, with D unclear. V dropped 7 bases and J dropped 2 bases, with 12 bases sitting between them. Germline V lookup: CDR1 MDHEN, CDR2 SYDVKM. The CDR3 is made up of 13 amino acids. This CDR3 reads CASTPGRAYEQYF. DNA of the CDR3: TGTGCCAGCACCCCCGGGCGAGCCTACGAGCAGTACTTC. Together with reference TRBV28 and TRBJ2-7, the CDR3 gives the full variable domain: DVKVTQSSRYLVKRTGEKVFLECVQDMDHENMFWYRQDPGLGLRLIYFSYDVKMKEKGDIPEGYSVSREKKERFSLILESASTNQTSMYLCASTPGRAYEQYFGPGTRLTVT.

The chain recombines TRBV10-3 with TRBJ2-2; 14 bases agree with TRBD2. The length of the CDR3 is 15 residues. V lost 6 bases, J lost 6 bases, and 3 bases stayed unmatched. Germline loops: CDR1 ENHRY, CDR2 SYGVKD. CDR3 region: CAIRGTSGSSGELFF. The CDR3 bases are TGTGCCATCAGGGGGACTAGCGGGAGTTCCGGGGAGCTGTTTTTT.

The table lists this clone with a count of one. This chain links TRBV25-1 with TRBJ2-1; 7 bases are shared with TRBD2. CDR3 size: 13 residues. Trimming removed 4 bases from V and 4 bases from J; junction bases left unmatched: 1. Looked up from germline, CDR1 is MGHDK and CDR2 is SYGVNS. CDR3 in DNA: TGTGCCAGCAGTGCAGCGGGGTACAATGAGCAGTTCTTC. It codes for CASSAAGYNEQFF.

This chain joins TRBV7-9 and TRBJ1-6; tentatively, D is TRBD1 (6 bases). Germline V gene data show CDR1 as SEHNR and CDR2 as FQNEAQ (reference sequence). Trimming stripped 1 base from V and 9 bases from J, with 13 bases between. The CDR3 length is 15 residues. As DNA, the CDR3 is TGTGCCAGCAGCTTAGGGGACACCGATGGTTCACCCCTCCACTTT. Translation gives CASSLGDTDGSPLHF.

The chain has TRBV28 and TRBJ2-7; D is perhaps TRBD1 or TRBD2 (5 bases each). Between the trimmed V and J ends, which lost 3 bases and 0 bases, there was a span of 15 bases. Germline lookup yields CDR1 MDHEN and CDR2 SYDVKM. The CDR3 runs to 16 residues. CDR3 protein: CASSFRGGLSSYEQYF. As DNA, the CDR3 is TGTGCCAGCAGTTTCCGGGGCGGGTTAAGCTCCTACGAGCAGTACTTC.

Points on this clone: At one end the junction does not follow the germline gene, possibly because of a read error. The CDR3 is CASSKDGGQLGGSPLHF. The CDR3 bases are TGCGCCAGCAGCAAAGACGGAGGCCAACTAGGGGGTTCACCCCTCCACTTT. The V and J genes are TRBV4-1 and TRBJ1-6; TRBD1 is a possible D gene (6 bases). Germline V gene sequence: CDR1 MGHRA, CDR2 YSYEKL. This CDR3 has 17 amino acids.

The rearrangement links TRBV11-2 to TRBJ2-2; D is perhaps TRBD1 or TRBD2 (5 bases each). Germline CDR1 reads SGHAT; CDR2 reads FQNNGV. The CDR3 sequence is 14 residues long. Trimming shortened V by 1 base and J by 6 bases, and 9 bases separated the two germline ends. The CDR3, as DNA: TGTGCCAGCAGCTTAGGTCTGGGGGCCGGGGAGCTGTTTTTT. The encoded protein is CASSLGLGAGELFF.

The rearrangement uses TRBV6-5 and TRBJ2-7; TRBD1 agrees at 9 bases. CDR1 and CDR2 (germline): MNHEY, SVGAGI. The CDR3 is 12 residues long. V dropped 8 bases and J dropped 3; count of bases not matched to a gene: 2. The CDR3 protein is CASRDRVYEQYF. DNA for the CDR3: TGTGCCAGCCGGGACAGGGTCTACGAGCAGTACTTC.

This rearrangement joins TRBV5-1 to TRBJ1-3; 7 positions agree with TRBD1. CDR1 and CDR2 from the germline V gene are SGHRS and YFSETQ. With V trimmed by 3 bases and J by 6 bases, 3 bases remained unmatched. This CDR3 is built from 13 residues. CDR3 sequence reads: CASSSGTANTIYF. The CDR3 nucleotides are TGCGCCAGCAGCTCCGGGACAGCAAACACCATATATTTT.

The chain combines TRBV4-2 with TRBJ1-5; no clear D. This CDR3 spans 15 amino acids. CDR1 is LGHNA, CDR2 YNFKEQ, per germline. Trimming took 0 bases from V and 2 from J, leaving 8 bases between them. This CDR3 reads CASSQDAIGNQPQHF. The CDR3 nucleotides read TGTGCCAGCAGCCAAGACGCGATCGGCAATCAGCCCCAGCATTTT.

V usage is TRBV10-3 and J usage is TRBJ2-5; 10 nucleotides align to TRBD1. The CDR3 extends over 14 amino acids. V shed 8 bases, J shed 3 bases, and the junction held 6 bases outside the gene matches. Germline values: CDR1 ENHRY, CDR2 SYGVKD. CDR3 in amino acids: CAIQEGTGEETQYF. The CDR3 DNA reads as TGTGCCATCCAAGAAGGGACAGGGGAAGAGACCCAGTACTTC.

The chain combines TRBV29-1 with TRBJ2-3, with 8 nucleotides matching TRBD2. Germline CDR1 SQVTM, CDR2 ANQGSEA. The J segment lost 4 bases and the V segment lost 7 bases, leaving 4 bases of the junction unmatched. This CDR3 comprises 12 residues. The CDR3 loop reads CSAVLAADTQYF. The CDR3 nucleotides are TGCAGCGCCGTACTAGCGGCAGATACGCAGTATTTT.

This clone was detected once. The genes are TRBV29-1 and TRBJ2-2, with 7 nucleotides matching TRBD1. Germline trimming cut 6 bases from V and 0 bases from J; bases unmatched to any gene: 7. Germline V gives CDR1 SQVTM, CDR2 ANQGSEA. The CDR3 has 15 amino acids. The DNA of the CDR3 is TGCAGCGTGGCAGGGACAGCCTCGAACACCGGGGAGCTGTTTTTT. Translated: CSVAGTASNTGELFF.